Each of the 12 T cell receptor beta chains below was sequenced from the same sample in a study of blood T cell repertoires in COVID-19. Using immunoSEQ multiplex PCR, the repertoire was profiled, and TCRdb retains in-frame clones only, with some absent. The sample carries 110,000 to 150,000 clones, 84% recorded once. Sequenced: peripheral blood. These receptor sequences come from a human donor in a cohort sampled during active COVID-19.

A single count supports this clone. The chain uses TRBV25-1 and TRBJ2-5, with 7 bases lining up with TRBD1. J lost 5 bases, V lost 4 bases, and 7 bases had no gene match. This CDR3 region has 14 residues. Germline CDR1 reads MGHDK; CDR2 reads SYGVNS. Written as DNA, the CDR3 is TGTGCCAGCAGTGCCCCAGGGGGTAGGGAGACCCAGTACTTC. Translated, it gives CASSAPGGRETQYF.

The chain couples TRBV29-1 to TRBJ1-1, with D tentatively TRBD1 (5 bases). Germline V gene sequence: CDR1 SQVTM, CDR2 ANQGSEA. The V end was cut by 4 bases, the J end by 3 bases, with 9 bases between. The CDR3 runs to 12 residues. The CDR3 region has the DNA TGCAGCGTTGGGAGGGGCGACACTGAAGCTTTCTTT. It is translated as CSVGRGDTEAFF.

The chain has TRBV30 and TRBJ2-1, with a possible D match to TRBD2 (5 bases). From germline, CDR1 is GTSNPN and CDR2 SVGIG (reference sequence). Trimming stripped 0 bases from V and 6 bases from J, with 33 bases between. This CDR3 comprises 21 residues. The CDR3 nucleotides are TGTGCCTGGAGTGTCCGCGCCCTTTCACGCGGGTCTTTGGCCCGCCCCAATGAGCAGTTCTTC. Protein product: CAWSVRALSRGSLARPNEQFF.

This sequence joins TRBV16 and TRBJ1-5; D is unclear. Trimming cost V 6 bases and J 0 bases, with 12 bases left between them. This CDR3 contains 15 residues. Germline CDR1 KGHSY, CDR2 FQNENV. CDR3 in amino acids: CASSTPDYSNQPQHF. The CDR3 DNA is TGTGCCAGCAGTACCCCAGATTATAGCAATCAGCCCCAGCATTTT. Variable domain in full (rest from reference TRBV16 and TRBJ1-5): GEEVAQTPKHLVRGEGQKAKLYCAPIKGHSYVFWYQQVLKNEFKFLISFQNENVFDETGMPKERFSAKCLPNSPCSLEIQATKLEDSAVYFCASSTPDYSNQPQHFGDGTRLSIL.

V and J are TRBV18 and TRBJ1-4; 9 bases are a match to TRBD1. The germline CDR1 and CDR2 sequences are KGHSH and LQKENI. The junction had 7 bases not matched to a gene; V was cut back by 4 bases and J by 4 bases. This CDR3 has 16 residues. The CDR3 protein is CASSHPGTGYNEKLFF. CDR3 coding DNA: TGTGCCAGCTCACACCCCGGGACAGGGTATAATGAAAAACTGTTTTTT.

The DNA of the CDR3 is TGTGCCAGCAGCTTAGAAGCGGGGGCGCTTACCACCATATATTTT. Its translation is CASSLEAGALTTIYF. This chain joins TRBV7-9 and TRBJ1-3; perhaps TRBD1 as D (6 bases). The CDR3 consists of 15 residues. Germline V lookup: CDR1 SEHNR, CDR2 FQNEAQ (reference sequence). Trimming left V 1 base short and J 9 bases short, with 16 bases between.

In DNA, the CDR3 is TGTGCCAGCAGCGAAAGACTAGCGGGATTCTCTTTGCAGTTCTTC. It translates to CASSERLAGFSLQFF. V and J are TRBV2 and TRBJ2-1, with TRBD2 identical over 11 bases. Germline CDR1 SNHLY, CDR2 FYNNEI. Unmatched junction bases numbered 13, after V lost 6 bases and J lost 12 bases. The CDR3 runs 15 residues.

CDR3 DNA sequence: TGTGCCAGTAGTGCTAAACAGGGAAACACTTTGACTAATGAAAAACTGTTTTTT. It codes for CASSAKQGNTLTNEKLFF. This chain connects TRBV19 to TRBJ1-4, with D perhaps matching TRBD1 (6 bases). The germline gives CDR1 LNHDA, CDR2 SQIVND (reference sequence). The CDR3 consists of 18 residues. V lost 5 bases and J 2 bases, leaving 21 bases between the germline ends.

V gene TRBV20-1 combines with J gene TRBJ2-7; D remains ambiguous. There are 11 residues in the CDR3. V lost 3 bases to trimming and J lost 3 bases, with 6 bases between them. Looked up from germline, CDR1 is DFQATT and CDR2 is SNEGSKA (reference sequence). The CDR3 protein is CSASTGYEQYV. CDR3 nucleotide sequence: TGCAGTGCTAGTACGGGCTACGAGCAGTACGTC.

This clone came up a few times. The chain links TRBV14 to TRBJ1-6; weak D call: TRBD1 (5 bases). CDR3 length: 16 residues. Germline V gene lookup returns CDR1 SGHDN and CDR2 FVKESK. The V end was cut by 2 bases, the J end by 10 bases, with 18 bases between. CDR3 nucleotides: TGTGCCAGCAGCCAACAAACACTTCGAGGACACTCACCCCTCCACTTT. Residues: CASSQQTLRGHSPLHF.

This clone was seen just once. CDR3 region: CASSKGISEAFF. The CDR3 DNA reads TGTGCCAGCAGTAAGGGGATTTCTGAAGCTTTCTTT. V gene TRBV12-3 or TRBV12-4 combines with J gene TRBJ1-1, with a possible D match to TRBD1 (5 bases). This CDR3 spans 12 amino acids. Trimming shortened V by 5 bases and J by 6 bases, and 10 bases separated the two germline ends.

The rearrangement uses TRBV13 and TRBJ1-2; D gene unclear. V lost 0 bases, J lost 5 bases, and 7 bases lay in between. CDR1 PRHDT and CDR2 FYEKMQ come from the germline V gene (reference sequence). This CDR3 spans 13 amino acids. Here the CDR3 DNA reads TGTGCCAGCAGCTTAGGTACTCGGTATGGCTACACCTTC. Amino acids: CASSLGTRYGYTF. Based on the CDR3 plus reference TRBV13 and TRBJ1-2, the full variable domain is AAGVIQSPRHLIKEKRETATLKCYPIPRHDTVYWYQQGPGQDPQFLISFYEKMQSDKGSIPDRFSAQQFSDYHSELNMSSLELGDSALYFCASSLGTRYGYTFGSGTRLTVV.